This T cell receptor (beta chain) is drawn from a study of blood T cell repertoires in COVID-19. Study-level background: Material from acute and convalescent COVID-19 was sourced from the United States, Italy and Spain. PBMCs, B-cell-depleted T cells, or T cells provided the cDNA or gDNA that made up the material.

Per the original methods: Amplification of reference gene primers was used by the study to estimate nucleated cell counts. Using immunoSEQ multiplex PCR, the repertoire was profiled, and TCRdb retains in-frame clones only, with some absent. V, J and clone size reflect that table, while D and trimming were determined from the DNA. This sample has about 240,000 clones, with 88% found just once. CDR3 length: 13 amino acids. Germline assignment: CDR1 SGHNT and CDR2 YENEEA. The ends were cut back, 3 bases at V and 5 bases at J, with 10 bases in the middle. This sequence was found in a woman younger than 45 with acute or convalescent COVID-19. Sequences were obtained from peripheral blood. The chain recombines TRBV11-3 with TRBJ2-5; D gene unclear. CDR3: CASSLLTRETQYF. The CDR3 nucleotides read TGTGCCAGCAGCTTGCTCACGAGGGAGACCCAGTACTTC.